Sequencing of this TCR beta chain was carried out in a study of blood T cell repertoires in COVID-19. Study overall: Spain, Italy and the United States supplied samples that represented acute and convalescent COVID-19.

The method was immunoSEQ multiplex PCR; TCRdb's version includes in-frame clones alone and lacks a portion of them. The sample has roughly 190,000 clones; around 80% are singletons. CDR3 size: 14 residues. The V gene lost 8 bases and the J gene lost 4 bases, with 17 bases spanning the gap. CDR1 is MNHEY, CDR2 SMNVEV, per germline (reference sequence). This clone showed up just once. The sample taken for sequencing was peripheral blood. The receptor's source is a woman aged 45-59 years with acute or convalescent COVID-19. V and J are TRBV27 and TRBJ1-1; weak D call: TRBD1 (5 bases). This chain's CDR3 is CASARWGSSTEAFF. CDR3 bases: TGTGCCAGCGCACGATGGGGCTCGAGCACTGAAGCTTTCTTT.